The rows below give T cell receptor beta chains drawn from one sample of a study of T cells in Graves' hyperthyroidism and ophthalmopathy. TCRdb reprocessed the multiplex PCR reads via MiXCR and lists one record per CDR3 protein. The sample has approximately 270,000 distinct CDR3 sequences; roughly 14% are singletons. Specimen: blood. The source of these receptors is a woman in her thirties or forties with Graves' hyperthyroidism that later progressed to Graves' ophthalmopathy. Each CDR3 is given with its conserved first and last residue. Each record gives: clone size, V gene, J gene, D gene, CDR3 protein, CDR3 DNA. D genes are given only for firm matches. Clone size is given for some rows only: seen once, a few or many times, or a class if the clone is expanded.

many,TRBV6-1,TRBJ1-1,NA,CATGRFTEAFF,TGTGCCACGGGGAGGTTCACTGAAGCTTTCTTT
few,TRBV6-1,TRBJ1-1,NA,CASRTLAALGNTEAFF,TGTGCCAGCAGGACTTTAGCGGCTCTGGGGAACACTGAAGCTTTCTTT
many,TRBV10-2,TRBJ2-1,NA,CASERGGSYNEQFF,TGCGCCAGCGAGCGAGGGGGCTCCTACAATGAGCAGTTCTTC
few,TRBV5-1,TRBJ2-7,NA,CASSLAGQIYEQYF,TGCGCCAGCAGCTTGGCGGGACAAATCTACGAGCAGTACTTC
many,TRBV11-2,TRBJ2-7,NA,CASSVHQDYEQYF,TGTGCCAGCAGCGTACACCAAGACTACGAGCAGTACTTC
many,TRBV5-1,TRBJ1-1,NA,CASSPGRANTEAFF,TGCGCCAGCAGCCCGGGACGGGCTAACACTGAAGCTTTCTTT
many,TRBV2,TRBJ1-3,TRBD1,CASLDTGQSFFSGNTIYF,TGTGCCAGCCTCGATACGGGACAGAGTTTTTTCTCTGGAAACACCATATATTTT
many,TRBV30,TRBJ1-6,NA,CAWSVGGHNSPLHF,TGTGCCTGGAGTGTTGGGGGCCATAATTCACCCCTCCACTTT
many,TRBV30,TRBJ2-1,NA,CAWSVPGSGASYNEQFF,TGTGCCTGGAGTGTACCCGGTAGCGGAGCCTCCTACAATGAGCAGTTCTTC
many,TRBV10-2,TRBJ2-7,NA,CASSVMRGLTYEQYF,TGCGCCAGCAGTGTAATGCGCGGACTGACCTACGAGCAGTACTTC
many,TRBV28,TRBJ2-3,TRBD2,CASSLIAGTSGTDTQYF,TGTGCCAGCAGTCTGATCGCCGGGACTAGTGGAACCGATACGCAGTATTTT
many,TRBV20-1,TRBJ1-1,NA,CSAKRWDRPNTEAFF,TGCAGTGCCAAAAGATGGGACCGACCGAACACTGAAGCTTTCTTT
many,TRBV29-1,TRBJ2-2,NA,CSVTETAGELFF,TGCAGCGTGACTGAGACAGCCGGGGAGCTGTTTTTT
many,TRBV11-2,TRBJ2-5,TRBD2,CASRRPAGVLGETQYF,TGTGCCAGCAGAAGACCAGCGGGAGTGTTAGGAGAGACCCAGTACTTC
few,TRBV6-1,TRBJ2-7,NA,CASSEIRGTFFAYEQYF,TGTGCCAGCAGTGAAATACGGGGGACTTTTTTTGCCTACGAGCAGTACTTC
many,TRBV19,TRBJ1-1,NA,CASSAGGGVRLTHTEAFF,TGTGCCAGTAGCGCCGGGGGGGGAGTGAGGCTAACGCACACTGAAGCTTTCTTT
few,TRBV15,TRBJ2-7,NA,CATSRDSPEQYF,TGTGCCACCAGCAGAGACTCCCCCGAGCAGTACTTC
few,TRBV20-1,TRBJ2-7,TRBD1,CSAPWDSSYEQYF,TGCAGTGCCCCCTGGGACAGTTCCTACGAGCAGTACTTC
NA,TRBV5-1,TRBJ2-2,NA,CASSQSSVPNTGELFF,TGCGCCAGCAGCCAATCTAGCGTTCCGAACACCGGGGAGCTGTTTTTT
NA,TRBV27,TRBJ2-7,TRBD2,CASAELASSYEQYF,TGTGCCAGCGCAGAACTAGCGAGCTCCTACGAGCAGTACTTC